The following is a T cell receptor beta chain sequence with its context. Its antigen is unknown. Base qualities are missing; no much larger clone stands one base away. This sample was included in a study of blood T cell repertoires in COVID-19 (dated by TCRdb to 2018 to 2021). For the wider study: Samples covering the acute and convalescent phases of COVID-19 were provided by collaborators in the United States, Italy and Spain. Sample metadata almost always included a de-identified subject ID, COVID-19 status, age in years and sex. HLA class I and class II types, where available, came from metadata supplied by the sample provider rather than from assay-based typing. The repertoires were released in a freely available public database intended as a resource for research on the immune response to SARS-CoV-2. The material from the prospective study consisted of cDNA or gDNA derived from T cells, B-cell-depleted T cells, or PBMCs. Deeply sampled blood TCRbeta repertoires from subjects exposed to, actively infected with, or recovered from COVID-19 were included in the dataset. Samples were obtained from the ongoing ImmuneRACE study (first 160 participants) and from some 1,200 subjects provided by 6 global collaborators.

TCRbeta CDR3 regions were amplified from genomic DNA by means of the immunoSEQ Assay, a bias-controlled multiplex PCR. Regarding the original processing steps: Nucleated cell counts per sample were estimated from amplification of reference gene primers within the assay. To quantify the absolute abundance of each unique TCRbeta CDR3 rearrangement, sequence reads were collapsed and filtered. For each sample, productive Simpson clonality was calculated by taking the square root of Simpson's diversity index across productive rearrangements. TCRdb stores this immuneACCESS table with in-frame sequences only. Part of the clones is absent; in the studies checked, under half of the shortfall reflects unresolved V genes, and no reason is known for the rest. D and trimming were read from the DNA, whereas the V and J calls and clone size are those reported in that table. This sample holds 200,000 or so clones; 85% to 90% were observed only once. The top ten clones comprise about 3% of the sample.

Whole blood was collected in K2EDTA tubes by collaborating institutions according to the institutions' own protocols. For TCRbeta analysis, collaborator samples were shipped as frozen whole blood, as isolated PBMCs, or as DNA extracted from either sample type. Study-wide conclusions, independent of this receptor: The quantity of clinical and demographic metadata differed by source and by participant and was supplied without curation.

This clonotype was sampled from a man between 60 and 70 years old with acute or convalescent COVID-19. What was sequenced was peripheral blood.

The DNA sequence follows: TGCGCCAGCAGTGACGGGTCAGGGTCGAACACTGAAGCTTTCTTT. This sequence encodes CASSDGSGSNTEAFF. The chain couples TRBV10-2 to TRBJ1-1; perhaps TRBD1 is the D gene, with 5 bases matching. Looking up the germline V gene yields CDR1 WSHSY and CDR2 SAAADI. Including cysteine and phenylalanine, the CDR3 has 15 amino acids. Just the 45-base CDR3 DNA is kept, in frame starting at base 1. V and J are truncated by 3 bases and 1 base respectively, leaving an intervening sequence of 12 bases.